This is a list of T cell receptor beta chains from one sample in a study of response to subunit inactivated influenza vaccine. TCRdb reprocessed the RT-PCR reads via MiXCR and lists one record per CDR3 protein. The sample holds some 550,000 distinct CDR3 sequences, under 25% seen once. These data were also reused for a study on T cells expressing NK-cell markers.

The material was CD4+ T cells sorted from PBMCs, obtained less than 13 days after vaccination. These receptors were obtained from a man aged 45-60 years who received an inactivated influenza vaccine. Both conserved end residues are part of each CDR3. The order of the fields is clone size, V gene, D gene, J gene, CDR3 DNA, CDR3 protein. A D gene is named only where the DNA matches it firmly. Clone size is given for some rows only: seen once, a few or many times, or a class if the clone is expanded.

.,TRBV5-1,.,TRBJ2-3,TGCGCCAGCAGCCCCACGCCGGGGTTCACAGATACGCAGTATTTT,CASSPTPGFTDTQYF
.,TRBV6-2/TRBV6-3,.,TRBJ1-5,TGTGCCAGCACCACAACTGGGGCGGCCAATCAGCCCCAGCATTTT,CASTTTGAANQPQHF
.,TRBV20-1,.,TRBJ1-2,TGCAGTGCTAAATCGGGTTTTTATGGCTACACCTTC,CSAKSGFYGYTF
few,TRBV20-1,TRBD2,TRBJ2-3,TGCAGTGCCCTTTCGGCTAGCGGGGGCCCAGATACGCAGTATTTT,CSALSASGGPDTQYF
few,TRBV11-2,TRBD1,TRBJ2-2,TGTGCCAGCAGTTTAACCGGGACAGTGAACACCGGGGAGCTGTTTTTT,CASSLTGTVNTGELFF
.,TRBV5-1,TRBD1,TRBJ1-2,TGCGCCAGCAGCTTCACCGGGACAGGGGACTATGGCTACACCTTC,CASSFTGTGDYGYTF
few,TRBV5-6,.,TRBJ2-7,TGTGCCAGCAGCTTGGGTCACCTCTACGAGCAGTACTTC,CASSLGHLYEQYF
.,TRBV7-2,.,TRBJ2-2,TGTGCCAGCAGCTTAGACCTGTTGGACGGGGAGCTGTTTTTT,CASSLDLLDGELFF
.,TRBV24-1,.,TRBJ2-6,TGTGCCACCAGTGACGCAGTAGCGGCGACTGGCTCTGGGGCCAACGTCCTGACTTTC,CATSDAVAATGSGANVLTF
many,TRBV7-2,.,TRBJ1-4,TGTGCCAGCAGTGGTGGGCAGTTTAATGAAAAACTGTTTTTT,CASSGGQFNEKLFF
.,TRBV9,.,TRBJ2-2,TGTGCCAGCAGCGTAGTTCCCGGGGCTAGCGGGGAGCTGTTTTTT,CASSVVPGASGELFF
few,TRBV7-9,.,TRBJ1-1,TGTGCCAGCAGCTCTAGGTCGGGGGGCATGAACACTGAAGCTTTCTTT,CASSSRSGGMNTEAFF
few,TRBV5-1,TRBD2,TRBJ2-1,TGCGCCAGCAGCATCGGCTGGGGGGGGAATGAGCAGTTCTTC,CASSIGWGGNEQFF
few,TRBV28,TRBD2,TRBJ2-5,TGTGCCAGCAGTCCGTCCTCTAGCGGGAGTAAGGAGACCCAGTACTTC,CASSPSSSGSKETQYF
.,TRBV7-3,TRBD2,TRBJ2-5,TGTGCCAGCAGCTTAACCGGACTAGCTGGTGAGACCCAGTACTTC,CASSLTGLAGETQYF
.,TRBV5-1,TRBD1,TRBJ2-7,TGCGCCAGCAGCTTGCAGGGACAGGGACCTGACGAGCAGTACTTC,CASSLQGQGPDEQYF
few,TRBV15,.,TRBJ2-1,TGTGCCACCAGCAGAGATCGACCCTATGAGCAGTTCTTC,CATSRDRPYEQFF
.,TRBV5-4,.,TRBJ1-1,TGTGCCAGCAGAGCACAGGGAGGCACTGAAGCTTTCTTT,CASRAQGGTEAFF
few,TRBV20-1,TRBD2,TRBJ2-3,TGCAGTGCTAGACAACTAGCGGGAGGGTGGGCAGATACGCAGTATTTT,CSARQLAGGWADTQYF
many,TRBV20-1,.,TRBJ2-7,TGCAGTGCTTCCCGGGACGGGACCTACGAGCAGTACTTC,CSASRDGTYEQYF
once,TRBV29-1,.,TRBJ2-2,TGCAGCGTAGATGCAAAGAACACCGGGGAGCTGTTTTTT,CSVDAKNTGELFF
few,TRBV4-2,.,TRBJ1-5,TGTGCCAGCAGCCAAGAATGGACGGTCAATCAGCCCCAGCATTTT,CASSQEWTVNQPQHF
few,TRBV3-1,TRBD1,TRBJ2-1,TGTGCCAGCAGCCCCGCCGGGACAGGGTTCCACAATGAGCAGTTCTTC,CASSPAGTGFHNEQFF
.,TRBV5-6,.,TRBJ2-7,TGTGCCAGCAGCTTGGAAGGGCTATTCTACGAGCAGTACTTC,CASSLEGLFYEQYF
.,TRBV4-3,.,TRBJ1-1,TGCGCCAGCAGCCAAGACGTCCCCCCCGGAAACACTGAAGCTTTCTTT,CASSQDVPPGNTEAFF
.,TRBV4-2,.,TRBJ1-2,TGTGCCAGCAGAAAGGACGGCGGCATCTATGGCTACACCTTC,CASRKDGGIYGYTF